This TCR beta chain was sequenced for a study of blood T cell repertoires in COVID-19. Study-level background: Both acute and convalescent COVID-19 samples were obtained from the United States, Italy and Spain.

On this clone: Other DNA variants within this sample encode the same CDR3.

V shed 4 bases and J 4 bases; nucleotides not matched to a gene: 2. Germline CDR1 SGHNT, CDR2 YYREEE (reference sequence). This CDR3 is 13 amino acids long. Authors' analysis steps: Researchers report that nucleated cell counts were estimated from reference gene primer amplification. Clones were sequenced by immunoSEQ multiplex PCR, and TCRdb holds only the in-frame ones, with some missing. The DNA was the basis for D and trimming; V, J and clone size are from that table. The data hold around 97,000 clones, with roughly 89% observed a single time. The origin of this receptor is a human donor in a cohort sampled during active COVID-19. Sequencing was carried out using peripheral blood. The chain links TRBV5-4 to TRBJ1-1; 9 nucleotides agree with TRBD1. Here the CDR3 DNA reads TGTGCCAGCAGCCGGGACAGGGCCACTGAAGCTTTCTTT. Residues: CASSRDRATEAFF.